Following are 5 T cell receptor beta chains from one sample sequenced in a study of CD8 T cells in Susac syndrome (dated 2019 in TCRdb). Library construction relied on the immunoSEQ multiplex PCR assay. RNA was extracted with the RNeasy kit and 0.5 to 1 ug was reverse transcribed using random hexamers. In-frame beta chains were kept once TCRdb had trimmed the public reads at Q25 with fastp and called clones with MiXCR. One record per CDR3 amino acid sequence lists the most common genes and DNA. Here the sample has under 80,000 distinct CDR3 sequences; about 93% occur a single time. About 0.52% of the sample rests with the top ten. Input material: CD4+ T cells from PBMCs. Receptors were obtained from a human donor with Susac syndrome.

The CDR3 DNA reads TGTGCCAGCAGTAAAGGGAGGAGCAATCAGCCCCAGCATTTT. Protein: CASSKGRSNQPQHF. This chain joins TRBV12-3 or TRBV12-4 and TRBJ1-5; no reliable D call. The V and J ends lost 5 bases and 1 base respectively, with 9 bases between them. The CDR3 loop spans 14 amino acids.

The V and J genes are TRBV6-5 and TRBJ2-5, with TRBD2 matching over 8 bases. V trimming: 3 bases; J trimming: 5 bases; junction bases outside the gene matches: 5. From germline, CDR1 is MNHEY and CDR2 SVGAGI. The length of the CDR3 is 14 residues. CDR3 in amino acids: CASSYGLAGETQYF. CDR3 nucleotides: TGTGCCAGCAGTTATGGACTAGCCGGTGAGACCCAGTACTTC.

This chain links TRBV6-2 or TRBV6-3 with TRBJ1-1; 8 nucleotides line up with TRBD1. CDR3 length: 15 residues. Germline V gene data show CDR1 as MNHEY and CDR2 as SVGEGT. J gave up 0 bases and V 4 bases, and 4 bases lay outside the gene matches. Here the CDR3 reads CASSWDRLMNTEAFF. The CDR3 coding sequence is TGTGCCAGCAGTTGGGACAGGCTCATGAACACTGAAGCTTTCTTT.

This chain connects TRBV6-5 to TRBJ1-1; weak D call: TRBD1 (5 bases). The CDR3 consists of 15 residues. The V gene's germline CDR1 is MNHEY and CDR2 SVGAGI. Trimming left V 6 bases short and J 4 bases short, with 18 bases between. The CDR3 nucleotides read TGTGCCAGCAGAGCCCGGGACGCCCAAGGCACTGAAGCTTTCTTT. This translates into CASRARDAQGTEAFF.

The chain links TRBV20-1 to TRBJ2-7; TRBD2 aligns across 8 bases. Looked up from germline, CDR1 is DFQATT and CDR2 is SNEGSKA (reference sequence). The CDR3 contains 12 residues. After removal of 5 bases from V and 6 bases from J, the junction contained 6 bases not matched to a gene. This chain's CDR3 is CSALGGGLEQYF. Here the CDR3 DNA reads TGCAGTGCTCTCGGCGGGGGGCTCGAGCAGTACTTC.